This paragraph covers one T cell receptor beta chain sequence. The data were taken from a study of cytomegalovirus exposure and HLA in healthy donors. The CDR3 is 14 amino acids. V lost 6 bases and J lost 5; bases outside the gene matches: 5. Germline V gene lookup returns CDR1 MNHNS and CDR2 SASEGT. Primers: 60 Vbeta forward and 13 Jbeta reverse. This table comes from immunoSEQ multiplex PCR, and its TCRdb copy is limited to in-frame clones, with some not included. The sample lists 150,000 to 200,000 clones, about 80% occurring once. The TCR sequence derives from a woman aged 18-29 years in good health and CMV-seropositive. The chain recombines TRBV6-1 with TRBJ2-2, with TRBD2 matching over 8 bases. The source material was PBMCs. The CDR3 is CASRGTRRTGELFF. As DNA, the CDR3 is TGTGCCAGCAGGGGGACTAGACGTACCGGGGAGCTGTTTTTT.